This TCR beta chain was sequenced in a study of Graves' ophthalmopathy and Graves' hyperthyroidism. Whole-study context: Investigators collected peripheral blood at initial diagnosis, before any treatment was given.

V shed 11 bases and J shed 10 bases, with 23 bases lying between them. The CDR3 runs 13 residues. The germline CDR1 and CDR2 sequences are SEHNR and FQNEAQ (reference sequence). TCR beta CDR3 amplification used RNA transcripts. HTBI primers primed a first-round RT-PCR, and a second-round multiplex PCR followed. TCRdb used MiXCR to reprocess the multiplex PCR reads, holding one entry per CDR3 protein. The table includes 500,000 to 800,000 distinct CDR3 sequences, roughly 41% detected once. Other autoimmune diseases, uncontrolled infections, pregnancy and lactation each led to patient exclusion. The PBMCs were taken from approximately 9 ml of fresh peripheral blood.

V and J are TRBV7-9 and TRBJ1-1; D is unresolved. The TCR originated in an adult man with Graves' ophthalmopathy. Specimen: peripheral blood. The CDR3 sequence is CAWSASEVKGAFF. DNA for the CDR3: TGTGCCTGGAGTGCCTCGGAGGTCAAAGGAGCTTTCTTT.